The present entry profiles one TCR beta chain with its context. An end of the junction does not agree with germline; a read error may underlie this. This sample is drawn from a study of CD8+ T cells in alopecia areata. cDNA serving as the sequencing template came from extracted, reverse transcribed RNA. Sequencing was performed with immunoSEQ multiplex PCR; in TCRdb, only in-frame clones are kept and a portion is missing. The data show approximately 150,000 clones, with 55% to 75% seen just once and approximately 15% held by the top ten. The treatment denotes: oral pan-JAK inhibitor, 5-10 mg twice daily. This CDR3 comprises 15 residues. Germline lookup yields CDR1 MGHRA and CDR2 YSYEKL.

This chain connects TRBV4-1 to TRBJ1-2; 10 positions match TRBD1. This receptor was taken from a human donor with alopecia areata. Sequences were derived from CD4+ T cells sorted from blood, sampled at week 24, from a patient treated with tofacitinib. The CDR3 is CASSEDRGPYYGYTF. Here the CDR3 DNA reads TGCGCCAGCAGCGAAGACAGGGGGCCCTACTATGGCTACACCTTC.